This T cell receptor beta chain was profiled in a study of cytomegalovirus exposure and HLA in healthy donors (dated by TCRdb to 2015 to 2018). At the level of the whole study: In an earlier analysis of some 550 of the donors, 276 Gb of sequence data and just under 120 million unique TCR beta sequences from approximately 180 million T cells were reported. Approximately 300 gigabases of sequencing data and approximately 92 million unique TCR sequences made up an early release that covered under 750 HLA-typed donors. The genetic ancestry cluster associated with self-reported Caucasian donors included around 76% of the roughly 400 genotyped donors. The study aimed to test whether cataloging public T cell receptors could reveal signatures of past pathogen exposure. The study used immunosequencing to profile the T cell repertoires of about 670 subjects and linked those repertoires to cytomegalovirus serostatus. In addition to the first cohort of 666 subjects, a separate validation cohort of 120 different subjects was used. High-throughput TCR immunosequencing, statistical association of individual TCRs with disease status, and machine learning were combined to predict cytomegalovirus infection status. A later analysis re-analyzed previously published TCR beta repertoires from 600 to 850 donors and added high-resolution HLA genotyping to study TCR occurrence patterns. In the later analysis, no new phenotypic data were used to find candidate immune exposures; instead, reliance was placed on TCR beta sequences and their occurrence across donors. An earlier analysis of around 540 of the donors applied high-throughput TCR beta sequencing to assess whether each TCR beta V gene segment acted as functional or pseudogenic. Donor age, sex, ethnicity and CMV serostatus were compiled alongside the repertoire data. In a later genetic analysis, genome-wide SNP genotypes for about three fifths of the 666 donors were used, and that subset was treated as a discovery cohort. Every discovery cohort repertoire had been produced on one sequencing platform. HLA typing covered class I and class II loci at four-digit resolution. Typing coverage varied by locus: about 620-630 donors for A, B, C, DRB1 and DQB1; roughly 500 for DQA1; nearly 610 for DPA1; 450 to 480 for DPB1. A handful of DR-DQ haplotypes were handled as single units for association and clustering because linkage in the cohort was strong. Among some 410 genotyped donors of the cohort, an average of around 240,000 unique TCR beta nucleotide sequences were sequenced per donor, roughly 20% of them non-productive.

Comments on this clone: Its antigen target is currently unknown. One base away there is no much larger clone; base qualities are not given.

Libraries were prepared through the immunoSEQ multiplex PCR assay. For the multiplex PCR, a mixture combining 60 forward primers for TCR Vbeta segments and 13 reverse primers for TCR Jbeta segments was used. A multiplex PCR assay on genomic DNA amplified the CDR3 region of rearranged TCR beta genes. On the Illumina HiSeq System, the amplified TCR beta libraries were sequenced as 87-base-pair reads. In the original analysis: Across the 700 or so repertoires, a later analysis counted 80 million or so unique TCR beta chains, roughly 11 million of which were shared by at least two donors. To remove PCR and sequencing errors, raw reads were error-corrected and collapsed into unique sequences using a nearest-neighbor algorithm that merged closely related sequences. V, D and J gene segments were assigned by aligning CDR3 sequences to IMGT reference sequences. Each retained sequence needed at least a six-nucleotide match to both a V gene segment and a J gene segment. A rearrangement counted as productive if the CDR3 had no stop codons and remained in frame with V and J, and every other rearrangement counted as non-productive. CDR3 was defined by IMGT convention, running from the second conserved V-encoded cysteine to the conserved J-encoded phenylalanine. Sequences without an unambiguous match to a single V gene segment were excluded from the earlier analysis of about 600 of the donors. An earlier analysis of 550 to 650 of the donors classified V segments as functional when productive rearrangements were above 56.7% and as segregating when the standard deviation between donors was above 5%. A statistical classification framework was built to diagnose cytomegalovirus status from the catalog of TCR beta chain sequences. In a later analysis, TCR nucleotide sequences were compared against IMGT/GENE-DB human TR gene sequences so that V and J genes could be assigned. A later analysis assigned CDR3 sequences and most-parsimonious VDJ recombination scenarios with the TCRdist pipeline. In a later analysis, each TCR beta chain was defined by its CDR3 amino acid sequence together with its V-gene family, and reads without a unique V-gene family were excluded. As a way to deal with suspected cross-contamination and a sequencing artifact, a later analysis dropped 592 nucleotide sequences that were highly shared and had low generation probability. In a later analysis, a clonal expansion index for each public chain was calculated from normalized within-repertoire ranks of inferred template counts. A later analysis computed generation probabilities with a VDJ recombination model fitted to out-of-frame rearrangements, and checked the results against IGoR. In a later analysis, TCR-TCR, TCR-HLA and TCR-CMV co-occurrence was scored with hypergeometric tests, and a repertoire-size bias correction was applied to TCR pairs. False discovery rates were estimated in a later analysis by permuting HLA or CMV assignments 20 times. A later analysis grouped co-occurring TCRs with DBSCAN, adding TCRdist sequence similarity when clustering within HLA-allele-positive subsets. Repertoires with fewer than 30,000 or more than 120,000 public chains, plus five repertoires with anomalous nucleotide sharing, were excluded from co-occurrence clustering. Not all clones reach the TCRdb copy of this immuneACCESS table, which keeps in-frame sequences only. Checked studies attribute under half of the gap to unresolved V genes and leave the rest unexplained. V and J calls and clone size are those listed in that table; D and trimming were worked out from the DNA. In all, the sample holds approximately 170,000 clones, and 70% to 75% of those were seen once. The top ten clones comprise under 5% of the sample.

The cohort comprised some 700 healthy bone marrow donors. At the time of sampling, all cohort members were nominally healthy, though unrecorded immune exposures were likely present. The donor tested CMV seropositive, placing the donor among the 250 to 300 seropositive members of the cohort. Every donor gave a peripheral blood sample, and the peripheral blood mononuclear cells from that sample were used for TCR beta sequencing. Genomic DNA extraction from the blood cell samples was performed with the Qiagen DNeasy Blood Extraction Kit. Based on the germline V gene (reference sequence), the CDR1 and CDR2 sequences are GTSNPN and SVGIG. Taken from cysteine to phenylalanine, the CDR3 has 16 residues. Only the CDR3 DNA stays, 48 bases, in frame from base 1. Ends trimmed: V by 1 base, J by 1 base; bases unmatched to a gene: 7. Summary of the overall study and its limitations: The classifier was reported to diagnose cytomegalovirus status with high specificity and sensitivity in both the original cohort and the validation cohort. In the study, 150 to 200 TCR beta chains were listed as associated with cytomegalovirus. According to a later analysis, TCR association rates differed among HLA loci, with DRB1 alleles showing the most associated TCRs and HLA-C alleles showing the fewest. Only TCR beta chains were sequenced in this cohort, and the absence of alpha or paired-chain data limited detectable features. Sequencing depth was assumed to be roughly uniform across donors in the presence/absence analyses, though that assumption may not hold. An earlier analysis of approximately 600 of the donors showed that most TCR beta V segments appeared in productive rearrangements either about 87% or about 30% of the time, which broadly matched IMGT annotations. An association between a missense DCLRE1C variant and V-gene and J-gene trimming of TCR beta chains was found in a later genetic analysis and replicated in an independent cohort. Correlated functional status among segregating V segments might be attributable to linkage disequilibrium, but an unknown experimental factor could not be ruled out. Most TCR sequences were seen in very few donors, while some public TCRs were found in many individuals. Immune exposure information for the cohort was limited to CMV serostatus. Because HLA typing was unavailable for some donors at each locus, only the typed subset was used in association tests. A later analysis associated 16,951 TCR beta sequences with specific HLA alleles at a false discovery rate of 0.05. A group of highly shared sequence variants was considered likely to be a technical artifact of the sequencing pipeline. A later analysis reported that several top co-occurrence clusters appeared linked to parvovirus B19, influenza, CMV and Epstein-Barr virus. A further reported finding was that TCR beta sequences accurately predicted the HLA-A and HLA-B alleles for most subjects in the first cohort. Assigning TCR associations to individual alleles was difficult when HLA alleles, especially DR and DQ, strongly co-occurred. Because counts were too low, roughly 16 rarely observed V segments, including chromosome 9 orphons, were left out of the earlier analysis of a few hundred of the donors. The authors suggested that the approach could potentially be generalized to other disease states and immunological phenotypes. A later analysis found that HLA-associated TCR beta chains were more clonally expanded and had lower generation probabilities than equally common non-associated chains. The 87-base-pair reads could not distinguish some IMGT-functional V segments, including TRBV6-2 and TRBV6-3, so those segments were excluded. Most CMV-associated TCR beta chains appeared to be HLA-restricted in a later analysis, and the HLA associations seemed to be driven largely by CMV exposure. In a later genetic analysis, fewer N-insertions in productive TCRs were reported among donors in an Asian-associated ancestry cluster than the approximately 710-donor mean. Three of the identified cytomegalovirus-associated TCR beta chains were confirmed in vitro to be specific for cytomegalovirus antigens.

The V and J segments used are TRBV30 and TRBJ1-1; TRBD1 aligns with 9 central bases. Sequencing was performed on PBMCs. The TCR comes from a young man in good health and CMV-seropositive. CDR3 protein: CAWSAFGQGKNTEAFF. The nucleotide sequence is TGTGCCTGGAGTGCGTTCGGACAGGGGAAGAACACTGAAGCTTTCTTT.